This T cell receptor (beta chain) was identified during a study of a mutant IDH1 vaccine in newly diagnosed glioma. Study at large: Among treated patients, roughly 62% were male and roughly 40% female, and mean age was around 40 years. Patients' prior therapy spanned radiotherapy, temozolomide, or both; most underwent both.

This clone was counted a few times. Its antigen is as yet unknown. Indicated time point: baseline, week 1 (first vaccination visit). Treatment: pre-vaccination baseline after standard-of-care therapy. New astrocytomas of WHO grade 3 or 4 that were IDH1-mutant and ATRX-lost were found in the donors. Notes on the study in general: Pseudoprogression apparently lacked any relation to changes in top peripheral T cell clonotypes.

Produced via immunoSEQ multiplex PCR; TCRdb's table is partial and in-frame only. The sample holds tens of thousands of clones, about nine tenths seen once. Germline CDR1 MNHEY, CDR2 SVGAGI. The CDR3 loop spans 14 amino acids. V lost 2 bases and J lost 2, with 9 bases in between. Sequencing used PBMCs, obtained from a glioma patient treated with radiotherapy, temozolomide or both. This TCR came from a man aged 35 to 55 with glioma. The chain employs TRBV6-5 and TRBJ1-1; maybe TRBD1 (5 bases). CDR3 sequence: CASSYRDGNTEAFF. The DNA of the CDR3 is TGTGCCAGCAGTTACCGGGACGGCAACACTGAAGCTTTCTTT.